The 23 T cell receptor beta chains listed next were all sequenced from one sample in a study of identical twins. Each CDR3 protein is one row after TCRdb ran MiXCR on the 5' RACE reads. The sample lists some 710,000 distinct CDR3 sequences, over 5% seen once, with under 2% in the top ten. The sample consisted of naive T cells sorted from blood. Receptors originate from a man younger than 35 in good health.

CDR3 region: CSVGGLAGLYEQYF. CDR3 nucleotides: TGCAGCGTTGGGGGACTAGCGGGACTCTACGAGCAGTACTTC. The V gene is TRBV29-1, the J gene TRBJ2-7; 13 nucleotides match TRBD2. Trimming removed 4 bases from V and 3 bases from J; junction bases left unmatched: 3. CDR3 size: 14 residues. Germline assignment: CDR1 SQVTM and CDR2 ANQGSEA.

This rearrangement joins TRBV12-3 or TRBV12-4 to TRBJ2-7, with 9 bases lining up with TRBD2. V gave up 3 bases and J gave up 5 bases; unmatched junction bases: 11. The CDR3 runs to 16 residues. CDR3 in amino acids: CASSLAGAGGPDEQYF. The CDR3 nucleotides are TGTGCCAGCAGTTTGGCCGGGGCGGGAGGGCCGGACGAGCAGTACTTC.

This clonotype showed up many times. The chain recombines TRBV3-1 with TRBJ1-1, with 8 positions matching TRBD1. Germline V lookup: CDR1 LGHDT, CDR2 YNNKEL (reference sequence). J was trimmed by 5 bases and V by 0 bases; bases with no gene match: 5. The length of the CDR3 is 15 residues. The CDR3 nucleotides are TGTGCCAGCAGCCAAGACAGGGGGCTTTGGACTGAAGCTTTCTTT. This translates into CASSQDRGLWTEAFF. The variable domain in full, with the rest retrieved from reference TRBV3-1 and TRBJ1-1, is DTAVSQTPKYLVTQMGNDKSIKCEQNLGHDTMYWYKQDSKKFLKIMFSYNNKELIINETVPNRFSPKSPDKAHLNLHINSLELGDSAVYFCASSQDRGLWTEAFFGQGTRLTVV.

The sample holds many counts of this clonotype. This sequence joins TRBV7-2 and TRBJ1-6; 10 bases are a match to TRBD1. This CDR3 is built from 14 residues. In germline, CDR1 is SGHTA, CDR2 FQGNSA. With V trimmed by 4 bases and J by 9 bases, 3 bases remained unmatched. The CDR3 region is CASSSGQGSSPLHF. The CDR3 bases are TGTGCCAGCAGCTCGGGACAGGGGAGTTCACCCCTCCACTTT.

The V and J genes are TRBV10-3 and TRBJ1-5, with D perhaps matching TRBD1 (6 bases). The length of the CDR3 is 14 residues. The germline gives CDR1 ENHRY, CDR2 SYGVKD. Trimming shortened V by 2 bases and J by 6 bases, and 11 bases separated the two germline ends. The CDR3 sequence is CAISEAGGIQPQHF. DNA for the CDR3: TGTGCCATCAGTGAGGCGGGGGGCATTCAGCCCCAGCATTTT.

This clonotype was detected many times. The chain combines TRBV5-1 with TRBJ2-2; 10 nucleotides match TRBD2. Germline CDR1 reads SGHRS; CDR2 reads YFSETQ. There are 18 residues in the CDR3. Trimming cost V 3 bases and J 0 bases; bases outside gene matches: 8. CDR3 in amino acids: CASSYPGLARTNTGELFF. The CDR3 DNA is TGCGCCAGCAGCTACCCGGGACTAGCGAGGACGAACACCGGGGAGCTGTTTTTT.

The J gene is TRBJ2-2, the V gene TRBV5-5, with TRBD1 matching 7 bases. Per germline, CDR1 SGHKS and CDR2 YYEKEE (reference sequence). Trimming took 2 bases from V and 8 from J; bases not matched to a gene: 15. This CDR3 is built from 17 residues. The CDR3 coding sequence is TGTGCCAGCAGCTTACAAACCGGGACAGAGTTGAGTGGGGAGCTGTTTTTT. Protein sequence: CASSLQTGTELSGELFF.

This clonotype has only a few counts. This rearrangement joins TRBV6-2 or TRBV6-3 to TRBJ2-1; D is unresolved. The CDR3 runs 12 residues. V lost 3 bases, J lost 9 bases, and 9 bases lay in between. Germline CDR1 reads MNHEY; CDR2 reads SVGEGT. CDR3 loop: CASSYWPIEQFF. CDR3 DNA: TGTGCCAGCAGTTATTGGCCCATTGAGCAGTTCTTC.

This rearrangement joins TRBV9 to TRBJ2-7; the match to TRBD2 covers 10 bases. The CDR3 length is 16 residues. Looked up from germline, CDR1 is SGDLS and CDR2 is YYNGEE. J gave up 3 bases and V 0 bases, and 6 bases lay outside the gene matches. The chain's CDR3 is CASSVGLAGTSYEQYF. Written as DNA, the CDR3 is TGTGCCAGCAGCGTAGGACTAGCGGGTACCAGCTACGAGCAGTACTTC.

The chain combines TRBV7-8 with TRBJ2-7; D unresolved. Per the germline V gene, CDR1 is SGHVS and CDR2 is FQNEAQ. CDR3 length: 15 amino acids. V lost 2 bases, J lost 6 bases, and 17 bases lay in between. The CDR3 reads CASSLFLGVLFEQYF. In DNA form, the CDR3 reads TGTGCCAGCAGCTTATTTTTAGGAGTTCTATTCGAGCAGTACTTC.

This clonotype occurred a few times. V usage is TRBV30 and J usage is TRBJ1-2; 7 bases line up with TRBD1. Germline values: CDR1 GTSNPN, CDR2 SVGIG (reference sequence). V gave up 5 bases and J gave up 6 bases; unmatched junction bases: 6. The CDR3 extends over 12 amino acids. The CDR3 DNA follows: TGTGCCTGGGCCCCGACAGGGAATGGCTACACCTTC. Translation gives CAWAPTGNGYTF. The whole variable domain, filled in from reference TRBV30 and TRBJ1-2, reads SQTIHQWPATLVQPVGSPLSLECTVEGTSNPNLYWYRQAAGRGLQLLFYSVGIGQISSEVPQNLSASRPQDRQFILSSKKLLLSDSGFYLCAWAPTGNGYTFGSGTRLTVV.

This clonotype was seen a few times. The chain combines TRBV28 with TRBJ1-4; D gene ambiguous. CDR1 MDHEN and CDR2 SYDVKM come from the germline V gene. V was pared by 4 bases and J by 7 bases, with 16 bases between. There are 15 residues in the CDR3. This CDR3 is CASSSSSLAGEKLFF. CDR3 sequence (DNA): TGTGCCAGCAGTTCCTCTTCTCTCGCGGGTGAAAAACTGTTTTTT.

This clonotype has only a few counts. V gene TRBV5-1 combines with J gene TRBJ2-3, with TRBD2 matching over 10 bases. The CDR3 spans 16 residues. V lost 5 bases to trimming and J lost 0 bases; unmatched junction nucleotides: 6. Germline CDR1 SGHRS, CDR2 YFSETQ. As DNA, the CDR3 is TGCGCCAGCAGAAATAGCGGGAGGTTGAGCACAGATACGCAGTATTTT. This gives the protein CASRNSGRLSTDTQYF. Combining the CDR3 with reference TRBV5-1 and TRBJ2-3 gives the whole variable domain KAGVTQTPRYLIKTRGQQVTLSCSPISGHRSVSWYQQTPGQGLQFLFEYFSETQRNKGNFPGRFSGRQFSNSRSEMNVSTLELGDSALYLCASRNSGRLSTDTQYFGPGTRLTVL.

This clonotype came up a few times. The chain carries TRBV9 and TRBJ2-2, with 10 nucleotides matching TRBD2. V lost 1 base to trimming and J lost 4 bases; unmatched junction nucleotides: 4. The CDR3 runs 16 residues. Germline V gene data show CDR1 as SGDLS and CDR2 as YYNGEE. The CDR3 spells CASSVIAGGATGELFF. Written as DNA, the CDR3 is TGTGCCAGCAGCGTAATAGCGGGAGGAGCCACCGGGGAGCTGTTTTTT.

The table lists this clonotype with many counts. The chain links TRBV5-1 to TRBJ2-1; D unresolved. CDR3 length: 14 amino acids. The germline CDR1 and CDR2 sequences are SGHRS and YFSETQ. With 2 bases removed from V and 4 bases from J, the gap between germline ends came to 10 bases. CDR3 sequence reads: CASSFPGRYNEQFF. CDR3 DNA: TGCGCCAGCAGCTTCCCAGGACGGTACAATGAGCAGTTCTTC.

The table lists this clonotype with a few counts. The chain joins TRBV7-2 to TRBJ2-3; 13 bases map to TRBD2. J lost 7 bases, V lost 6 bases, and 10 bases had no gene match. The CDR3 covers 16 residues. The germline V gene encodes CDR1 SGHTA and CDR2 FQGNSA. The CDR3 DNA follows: TGTGCCAGCAGTTCTAGGGGACTAGCGGGAACCAATACGCAGTATTTT. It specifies CASSSRGLAGTNTQYF. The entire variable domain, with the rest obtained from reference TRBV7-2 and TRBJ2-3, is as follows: GAGVSQSPSNKVTEKGKDVELRCDPISGHTALYWYRQSLGQGLEFLIYFQGNSAPDKSGLPSDRFSAERTGGSVSTLTIQRTQQEDSAVYLCASSSRGLAGTNTQYFGPGTRLTVL.

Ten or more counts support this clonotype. CDR3 in DNA: TGTGCCGCCATGACAGGCCATGGCTACACCTTC. Amino acids: CAAMTGHGYTF. The chain recombines TRBV10-3 with TRBJ1-2; maybe TRBD1 (6 bases). The CDR3 has 11 amino acids. The germline V gene encodes CDR1 ENHRY and CDR2 SYGVKD. The V gene lost 11 bases and the J gene lost 6 bases, with 13 bases spanning the gap.

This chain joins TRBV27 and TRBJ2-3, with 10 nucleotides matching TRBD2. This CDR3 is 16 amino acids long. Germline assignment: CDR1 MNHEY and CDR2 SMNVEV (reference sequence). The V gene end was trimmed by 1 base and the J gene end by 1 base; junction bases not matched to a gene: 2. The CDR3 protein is CASSLFGTSGTDTQYF. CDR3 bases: TGTGCCAGCAGTTTATTCGGGACTAGCGGCACAGATACGCAGTATTTT.

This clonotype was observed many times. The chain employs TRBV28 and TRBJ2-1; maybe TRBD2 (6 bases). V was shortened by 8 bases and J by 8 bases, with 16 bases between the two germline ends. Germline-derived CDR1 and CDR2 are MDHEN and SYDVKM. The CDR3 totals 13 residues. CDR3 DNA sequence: TGTGCCAGCCAGACGGGAGTGTATGATGAGCAGTTCTTC. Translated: CASQTGVYDEQFF.

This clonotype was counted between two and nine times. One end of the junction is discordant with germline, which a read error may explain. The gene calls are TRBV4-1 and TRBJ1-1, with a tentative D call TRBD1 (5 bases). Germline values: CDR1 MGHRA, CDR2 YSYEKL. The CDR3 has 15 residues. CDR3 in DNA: TGCGCCAGCAGACAAGTTCGAGAGGGGCGGACTGAAGCTTTCTTT. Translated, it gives CASRQVREGRTEAFF.

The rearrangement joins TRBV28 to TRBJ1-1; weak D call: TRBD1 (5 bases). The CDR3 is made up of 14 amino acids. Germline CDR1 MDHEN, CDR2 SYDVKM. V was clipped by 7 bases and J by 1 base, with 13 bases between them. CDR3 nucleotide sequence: TGTGCCAGCAACATGGTTGGGGGGAACACTGAAGCTTTCTTT. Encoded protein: CASNMVGGNTEAFF.

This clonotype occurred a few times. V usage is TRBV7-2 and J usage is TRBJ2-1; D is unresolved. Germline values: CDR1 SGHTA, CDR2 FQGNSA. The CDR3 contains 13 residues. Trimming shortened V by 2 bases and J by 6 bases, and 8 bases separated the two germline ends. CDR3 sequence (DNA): TGTGCCAGCAGCTTACTAGTAAGCAATGAGCAGTTCTTC. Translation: CASSLLVSNEQFF.

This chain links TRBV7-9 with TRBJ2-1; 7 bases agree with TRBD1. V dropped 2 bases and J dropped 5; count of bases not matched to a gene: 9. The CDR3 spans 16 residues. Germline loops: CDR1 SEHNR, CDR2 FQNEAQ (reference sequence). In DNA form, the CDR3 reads TGTGCCAGCAGCTTATCTGACAGGGCCATAAACAATGAGCAGTTCTTC. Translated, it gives CASSLSDRAINNEQFF.